The entry below gives a single T cell receptor (beta chain) sequence along with its context. The antigen is not known. Its ends do not fully match the called genes, so a read error is possible. These data originate in a study of blood T cells in healthy people across ages. Study conclusions and caveats: Roughly linear declines in TCR beta diversity per million T cells occurred with age. A conclusive naive versus antigen-experienced comparison was prevented by the unsorted PBMCs.

It was with a sample-barcoded 5' primer and a J-beta primer mix that a second PCR of about 6 to 12 cycles was run. A template-switch adaptor with 12 random nucleotides tagged each cDNA molecule. TCRdb processed the 5' RACE reads anew with MiXCR; each CDR3 protein has one entry. Among 1.6 million or so distinct CDR3 sequences listed, almost 35% were seen once. The CDR3 covers 15 residues. Looked up from germline, CDR1 is LNHNV and CDR2 is YYDKDF (reference sequence). This sequence originates from a woman in her twenties or thirties in good health. The sequencing sample was made of blood. This chain joins TRBV15 and TRBJ2-5; no clear D gene. The CDR3 DNA follows: TGTGCCACCAGCGGAGATCCGGCCAGACAAGAGACCCAGTACTTC. It is translated as CATSGDPARQETQYF.